The 18 T cell receptor beta chains listed next were all sequenced from one sample in a study of shared clonotypes between healthy human individuals (dated by TCRdb to 2018 to 2021). For the CD8 naive samples, CD45RO-negative cells were positively selected for CCR7, yielding a CD45RA+CCR7+ population from which TemRA cells were excluded. Library generation was performed with the immunoSEQ multiplex PCR assay. In TCRdb, the immuneACCESS table is reduced to in-frame sequences with V and J assigned. These tables do not hold every clone; where another copy was compared, an unresolved V gene accounts for under half, and the others remain unexplained. Within this sample are a few hundred thousand clones, with around 95% of them counted one time only. 0.11% of the sample rests with the top ten. Specimen: naive CD8+ T cells sorted from blood. Taken with the paper, the label for cell subset or site translates to: CD45RA+CCR7+. These receptors all stem from a woman in her twenties or thirties in good health.

The genes are TRBV28 and TRBJ2-2; D gene uncertain. CDR3 size: 11 residues. Germline loops: CDR1 MDHEN, CDR2 SYDVKM. The V and J ends lost 3 bases and 8 bases respectively, with 4 bases between them. This CDR3 is CASSFYGELFF. The CDR3 DNA is TGTGCCAGCAGTTTTTATGGGGAGCTGTTTTTT.

The V gene is TRBV7-3, the J gene TRBJ1-1; perhaps TRBD1 as D (6 bases). Trimming pared 3 bases from V and 2 bases from J, leaving 19 bases between. The CDR3 consists of 17 residues. Germline V gene data show CDR1 as SGHTA and CDR2 as FQGTGA. The CDR3 DNA sequence: TGTGCCAGCAGCTTTGTCGGCGTTAAGGGGGGTAACACTGAAGCTTTCTTT. Its protein is CASSFVGVKGGNTEAFF.

This chain connects TRBV4-1 to TRBJ1-2, with unresolved D. CDR3 length: 14 amino acids. Germline V gene sequence: CDR1 MGHRA, CDR2 YSYEKL. V shed 2 bases and J shed 2 bases, with 9 bases lying between them. CDR3 residues: CASSQRVGNYGYTF. For the CDR3, the DNA is TGCGCCAGCAGCCAACGGGTGGGGAACTATGGCTACACCTTC.

This clone was detected only once. The V gene is TRBV27, the J gene TRBJ2-7; D unresolved. From germline, CDR1 is MNHEY and CDR2 SMNVEV (reference sequence). Trimming pared 3 bases from V and 1 base from J, leaving 10 bases between. This CDR3 is built from 14 residues. The CDR3 DNA reads TGTGCCAGCAGTTTGATAGGACGGTCCTACGAGCAGTACTTC. Protein sequence: CASSLIGRSYEQYF.

The chain links TRBV7-3 to TRBJ2-7; D is ambiguous. This CDR3 region has 12 residues. Germline V gene data show CDR1 as SGHTA and CDR2 as FQGTGA. V lost 2 bases and J 2 bases, leaving 4 bases between the germline ends. For the CDR3, the DNA is TGTGCCAGCAGCTTAGACCCCTACGAGCAGTACTTC. Translated, it gives CASSLDPYEQYF.

The chain links TRBV7-9 to TRBJ1-1, with D perhaps TRBD1 (5 bases). V gave up 7 bases and J gave up 6 bases, with 12 bases separating them. The CDR3 runs to 12 residues. The germline CDR1 and CDR2 sequences are SEHNR and FQNEAQ (reference sequence). The CDR3 region is CASKGPGPEAFF. Written as DNA, the CDR3 is TGTGCCAGCAAGGGACCGGGACCTGAAGCTTTCTTT.

This CDR3 reads CASSLGAAQGEQYF. Written as DNA, the CDR3 is TGTGCCAGCAGCTTAGGGGCAGCACAGGGCGAGCAGTACTTC. The chain links TRBV7-6 to TRBJ2-7; D possibly corresponds to TRBD1 (6 bases). CDR1 is SGHVS, CDR2 FNYEAQ, per germline. The CDR3 sequence is 14 residues long. V was cut by 1 base and J by 6 bases, with 13 bases left in between.

This clone was picked up one time. The genes are TRBV19 and TRBJ1-1; a possible D gene is TRBD1 (5 bases). CDR3 size: 14 residues. The V and J ends lost 2 bases and 4 bases respectively, with 11 bases between them. CDR1 and CDR2 (germline): LNHDA, SQIVND (reference sequence). DNA for the CDR3: TGTGCCAGTAGTATAAAGGGGTGGATCACTGAAGCTTTCTTT. This codes for CASSIKGWITEAFF.

J is TRBJ2-7 and V is TRBV5-6, with no clear D. Germline V gene lookup returns CDR1 SGHDT and CDR2 YYEEEE. The length of the CDR3 is 13 residues. The V and J ends lost 3 bases and 5 bases respectively, with 12 bases between them. CDR3: CASSYGETDEQYF. DNA for the CDR3: TGTGCCAGCAGCTACGGAGAAACGGACGAGCAGTACTTC. Together with reference TRBV5-6 and TRBJ2-7, the CDR3 gives the full variable domain: DAGVTQSPTHLIKTRGQQVTLRCSPKSGHDTVSWYQQALGQGPQFIFQYYEEEERQRGNFPDRFSGHQFPNYSSELNVNALLLGDSALYLCASSYGETDEQYFGPGTRLTVT.

Only one count was recorded for this clone. CDR3 DNA: TGCGCCAGCAGCCCGCCCCAGAAATACGAGCAGTACTTC. Protein sequence: CASSPPQKYEQYF. The chain joins TRBV5-1 to TRBJ2-5, with D uncertain. The tail of the sequence fits TRBJ2-7 better, so the J call may be wrong. The CDR3 spans 13 residues. CDR1 is SGHRS, CDR2 YFSETQ, per germline.

The CDR3 reads CASSSNPTGGAGWNTEAFF. As DNA, the CDR3 is TGCGCCAGCAGCTCGAATCCGACAGGGGGCGCCGGATGGAACACTGAAGCTTTCTTT. The chain uses TRBV5-1 and TRBJ1-1; the match to TRBD1 covers 10 bases. With V trimmed by 3 bases and J by 1 base, 15 bases remained unmatched. This CDR3 has 19 amino acids. From germline, CDR1 is SGHRS and CDR2 YFSETQ.

This chain joins TRBV28 and TRBJ2-7; 14 bases match TRBD2. J was trimmed by 5 bases and V by 6 bases; bases with no gene match: 6. Germline CDR1 reads MDHEN; CDR2 reads SYDVKM. CDR3 length: 15 residues. CDR3 sequence (DNA): TGTGCCAGCAGCCTAGGGACTAGCGGGAGTAACGAGCAGTACTTC. Its translation is CASSLGTSGSNEQYF.

CDR3 nucleotide sequence: TGTGCCAGCAGCGAGTCCGGTTCGTGGACCACCGGGGAGCTGTTTTTT. It translates to CASSESGSWTTGELFF. The V and J genes are TRBV9 and TRBJ2-2; no reliable D call. This CDR3 contains 16 residues. V was cut by 3 bases and J by 4 bases, with 16 bases left in between. Germline CDR1 and CDR2: SGDLS and YYNGEE.

The chain couples TRBV2 to TRBJ2-1; D is uncertain. Trimming stripped 3 bases from V and 4 bases from J, with 7 bases between. This CDR3 spans 13 amino acids. Germline CDR1 reads SNHLY; CDR2 reads FYNNEI. CDR3 nucleotide sequence: TGTGCCAGCAGTGAGATGGGGTACAATGAGCAGTTCTTC. Its protein is CASSEMGYNEQFF.

The chain is built from TRBV4-1 and TRBJ1-1; possible D gene TRBD1, 5 bases. The CDR3 covers 14 residues. Germline V gene lookup returns CDR1 MGHRA and CDR2 YSYEKL. Trimming took 4 bases from V and 5 from J, leaving 14 bases between them. CDR3 amino acids: CASSLRGARTEAFF. Written as DNA, the CDR3 is TGCGCCAGCAGCCTTCGTGGGGCGCGTACTGAAGCTTTCTTT.

This clone was counted a few times. The sample has other DNA sequences that encode this CDR3 too. This chain joins TRBV11-2 and TRBJ1-4; D remains unclear. This CDR3 is 11 amino acids long. Germline V CDR1 and CDR2: SGHAT, FQNNGV. The V end was cut by 3 bases, the J end by 8 bases, with 4 bases between. DNA of the CDR3: TGTGCCAGCAGCTTGGGAGAAAAACTGTTTTTT. It codes for CASSLGEKLFF.

The chain recombines TRBV11-3 with TRBJ2-7; 12 bases agree with TRBD2. CDR3 size: 16 residues. J gave up 4 bases and V 5 bases, and 9 bases lay outside the gene matches. CDR1 and CDR2 from the germline V gene are SGHNT and YENEEA. The CDR3: CASSPGLAGGPYEQYF. The CDR3 DNA reads TGTGCCAGCAGCCCCGGGCTAGCGGGAGGGCCGTACGAGCAGTACTTC. Combining the CDR3 with reference TRBV11-3 and TRBJ2-7 gives the whole variable domain EAGVVQSPRYKIIEKKQPVAFWCNPISGHNTLYWYLQNLGQGPELLIRYENEEAVDDSQLPKDRFSAERLKGVDSTLKIQPAELGDSAVYLCASSPGLAGGPYEQYFGPGTRLTVT.

In the case of this clone: Different DNA sequences within this sample yield the same CDR3. J is TRBJ2-1 and V is TRBV6-1; D unresolved. Per the germline V gene, CDR1 is MNHNS and CDR2 is SASEGT. Trimming shortened V by 6 bases and J by 5 bases, and 5 bases separated the two germline ends. This CDR3 comprises 11 residues. The CDR3 protein is CASSENNEQFF. CDR3 DNA: TGTGCCAGCAGCGAGAACAATGAGCAGTTCTTC.